The 28 T cell receptor beta chains below were found in one sample sequenced in a study of T cells after yellow fever vaccination. Using its own MiXCR run on the 5' RACE reads, TCRdb lists one record per CDR3 protein. The sample shows approximately 300,000 distinct CDR3 sequences, roughly 10% of them seen only once. The sample here was CD4+ T cells sorted from PBMCs, taken 45 days after the yellow fever booster vaccination. Source of these receptors: a young man who received the YFV17D yellow fever vaccine.

This clonotype was seen more than once but under ten times. This chain uses TRBV6-2 or TRBV6-3 with TRBJ2-5, with no clear D. CDR3 length: 12 amino acids. Trimming cost V 6 bases and J 7 bases, with 12 bases left between them. Germline V gene lookup returns CDR1 MNHEY and CDR2 SVGEGT. CDR3 in amino acids: CASSQPGGTQYF. The CDR3, as DNA: TGTGCCAGCAGCCAACCTGGTGGGACCCAGTACTTC.

V is TRBV2 and J is TRBJ2-5; the D gene is possibly TRBD2 (6 bases). The CDR3 spans 12 residues. Per germline, CDR1 SNHLY and CDR2 FYNNEI. Trimming removed 9 bases from V and 2 bases from J, with 10 bases in between. CDR3 sequence (DNA): TGTGCCAGTAGCGGTAATCAAGAGACCCAGTACTTC. Amino acid sequence: CASSGNQETQYF.

The table lists this clonotype with a few counts. V and J are TRBV29-1 and TRBJ2-7; D is uncertain. CDR3 size: 12 residues. The V and J ends lost 6 bases and 6 bases respectively, with 15 bases between them. Germline V gene sequence: CDR1 SQVTM, CDR2 ANQGSEA. The CDR3 DNA is TGCAGCGTGGGAATGATGGGCGGCGAGCAGTACTTC. It translates to CSVGMMGGEQYF.

This clonotype was picked up a small number of times. At one of its ends the junction is not consistent with the germline gene, which may arise from a read error. The chain recombines TRBV5-5 with TRBJ1-6; no definite D call. CDR1 and CDR2 from the germline V gene are SGHKS and YYEKEE (reference sequence). This CDR3 is 11 amino acids long. The CDR3 nucleotides read TGTGCCAGCAGCTTAGGGCAGTCCTCCACTTTT. Protein sequence: CASSLGQSSTF. Using reference TRBV5-5 and TRBJ1-6 for the parts outside the CDR3, the full variable domain is DAGVTQSPTHLIKTRGQQVTLRCSPISGHKSVSWYQQVLGQGPQFIFQYYEKEERGRGNFPDRFSARQFPNYSSELNVNALLLGDSALYLCASSLGQSSTFGNGTRLTVT.

In its sample, this clonotype was seen a few times. This CDR3 reads CASSPPAGGYTF. DNA of the CDR3: TGCGCCAGCAGCCCCCCCGCGGGGGGCTACACCTTC. This chain connects TRBV5-1 to TRBJ1-2; D remains unclear. Germline assignment: CDR1 SGHRS and CDR2 YFSETQ. CDR3 length equals 12 residues. Trimming removed 4 bases at V and 8 bases at J, with 12 bases between.

This clonotype was counted between two and nine times. V is TRBV4-3 and J is TRBJ2-6; perhaps TRBD1 as D (6 bases). The CDR3 has 18 residues. The germline V gene has CDR1 LGHNA and CDR2 YSLEER. V shed 1 base and J shed 0 bases, with 13 bases lying between them. The CDR3 DNA sequence: TGCGCCAGCAGCCAAGTAATGTTGGGGGCCTCTGGGGCCAACGTCCTGACTTTC. This codes for CASSQVMLGASGANVLTF.

This clonotype was recorded a few times. The genes are TRBV4-2 and TRBJ1-1, with 7 bases lining up with TRBD1. The CDR3 length is 17 residues. Germline CDR1 and CDR2: LGHNA and YNFKEQ. V lost 3 bases to trimming and J lost 6 bases; unmatched junction nucleotides: 16. The CDR3, as DNA: TGTGCCAGCAGCCAGCTTTTACAGGGGCGGAACAACGCTGAAGCTTTCTTT. The encoded protein is CASSQLLQGRNNAEAFF.

This rearrangement joins TRBV5-6 to TRBJ1-2; D unclear. The ends were cut back, 2 bases at V and 7 bases at J, with 9 bases in the middle. CDR3 size: 12 residues. The germline V gene encodes CDR1 SGHDT and CDR2 YYEEEE. The CDR3 nucleotides are TGTGCCAGCAGCTTCGGCCAAGTTGGCTACACCTTC. Translation: CASSFGQVGYTF.

This clonotype was observed a few times. CDR3 nucleotide sequence: TGCAGTGCTAGAGAGCTCGTCGGAGTTGAAAAACTGTTTTTT. It codes for CSARELVGVEKLFF. This chain uses TRBV20-1 with TRBJ1-4, with no clear D. Germline V lookup: CDR1 DFQATT, CDR2 SNEGSKA (reference sequence). This CDR3 contains 14 residues. Trimming cost V 0 bases and J 7 bases, with 12 bases left between them.

The rearrangement links TRBV12-3 or TRBV12-4 to TRBJ1-2, with D possibly being TRBD1 (6 bases). Trimming removed 3 bases at V and 2 bases at J, with 19 bases between. CDR3 length equals 17 residues. The CDR3 loop reads CASSFYGQSRRNYGYTF. The CDR3 nucleotides are TGTGCCAGCAGTTTCTACGGACAGTCTAGGAGAAACTATGGCTACACCTTC.

In this sample, this clonotype turned up a few times. The V and J genes are TRBV20-1 and TRBJ2-7; perhaps TRBD2 as D (6 bases). This CDR3 region has 13 residues. V shed 5 bases and J shed 2 bases, with 13 bases lying between them. CDR1 and CDR2 from the germline V gene are DFQATT and SNEGSKA (reference sequence). The CDR3 sequence: CSAERVRPYEQYF. The CDR3 bases are TGCAGTGCTGAGCGGGTACGACCCTACGAGCAGTACTTC.

The table lists this clonotype with many counts. V and J are TRBV5-1 and TRBJ2-3; D is uncertain. V lost 6 bases to trimming and J lost 4 bases, with 18 bases between them. The CDR3 has 15 amino acids. Germline CDR1 and CDR2: SGHRS and YFSETQ. For the CDR3, the DNA is TGCGCCAGCAACCCGAGAGGCGTACCCGCAGATACGCAGTATTTT. Translating gives CASNPRGVPADTQYF.

Only a few counts were recorded for this clonotype. This chain links TRBV10-3 with TRBJ2-2, with D perhaps matching TRBD1 (6 bases). CDR1 is ENHRY and CDR2 is SYGVKD in the germline V gene. CDR3 size: 14 residues. Trimming shortened V by 2 bases and J by 5 bases, and 9 bases separated the two germline ends. The CDR3 reads CAISERGSTGELFF. CDR3 DNA: TGTGCCATCAGTGAGAGGGGGAGTACCGGGGAGCTGTTTTTT.

The V gene is TRBV9, the J gene TRBJ2-1; 9 bases are a match to TRBD2. This CDR3 has 16 residues. J gave up 3 bases and V 4 bases, and 8 bases lay outside the gene matches. Germline CDR1 and CDR2: SGDLS and YYNGEE. The CDR3 here is CASSRAGGTHYNEQFF. CDR3 sequence (DNA): TGTGCCAGCAGCCGAGCGGGGGGCACTCACTACAATGAGCAGTTCTTC.

This clonotype has a count of ten or more. The V call is TRBV20-1, the J call TRBJ2-3; 8 nucleotides agree with TRBD2. This CDR3 is 15 amino acids long. Germline trimming cut 6 bases from V and 4 bases from J; bases unmatched to any gene: 12. CDR1 is DFQATT and CDR2 is SNEGSKA in the germline V gene (reference sequence). CDR3 DNA: TGCAGTGCCCTTAGGGCTAGCGGGCCCTCAGATACGCAGTATTTT. Protein product: CSALRASGPSDTQYF.

This clonotype was seen more than once but under ten times. The rearrangement joins TRBV4-2 to TRBJ2-1; D perhaps matches TRBD2 (5 bases). This CDR3 region has 16 residues. Germline V CDR1 and CDR2: LGHNA, YNFKEQ. Deletions cut 0 bases from V and 0 bases from J, with 9 bases between. The CDR3: CASSQDTRASYNEQFF. The CDR3 bases are TGTGCCAGCAGCCAAGATACTAGAGCCTCCTACAATGAGCAGTTCTTC.

This clonotype has just a few counts. The genes are TRBV18 and TRBJ2-5; D is ambiguous. Germline V gives CDR1 KGHSH, CDR2 LQKENI. The CDR3 sequence is 14 residues long. Trimming removed 1 base from V and 4 bases from J, with 10 bases in between. The CDR3 DNA sequence: TGTGCCAGCTCACCACAGGGCTCGCCAGAGACCCAGTACTTC. Translating it yields CASSPQGSPETQYF.

This clonotype was seen many times. The gene calls are TRBV5-1 and TRBJ1-3, with D possibly being TRBD1 (6 bases). In germline, CDR1 is SGHRS, CDR2 YFSETQ. The CDR3 totals 15 residues. V lost 4 bases and J lost 1, with 12 bases in between. CDR3 coding DNA: TGCGCCAGCAGCCCCGGGACATCGTCTGGAAACACCATATATTTT. It codes for CASSPGTSSGNTIYF.

This clonotype came up a few times. The chain links TRBV7-2 to TRBJ1-5; 11 bases line up with TRBD1. The CDR3 runs to 17 residues. Germline lookup yields CDR1 SGHTA and CDR2 FQGNSA. After removal of 2 bases from V and 4 bases from J, the junction contained 7 bases not matched to a gene. The CDR3 loop reads CASSLMWDRGLNQPQHF. CDR3 DNA: TGTGCCAGCAGCTTAATGTGGGACAGGGGGTTGAATCAGCCCCAGCATTTT.

This clonotype has only a few counts. V gene TRBV20-1 combines with J gene TRBJ2-5; TRBD2 agrees at 9 bases. V was clipped by 7 bases and J by 5 bases; unmatched bases: 14. The CDR3 loop spans 15 amino acids. CDR1 is DFQATT and CDR2 is SNEGSKA in the germline V gene (reference sequence). The chain's CDR3 is CSVRAPTSGGETQYF. The CDR3 nucleotides read TGCAGTGTCCGGGCGCCGACTAGCGGTGGGGAGACCCAGTACTTC.

The genes are TRBV3-1 and TRBJ2-5; D unclear. CDR1 is LGHDT and CDR2 is YNNKEL in the germline V gene (reference sequence). The CDR3 contains 16 residues. Trimming removed 1 base at V and 2 bases at J, with 14 bases between. CDR3 region: CASSQVGQLGQETQYF. CDR3 DNA: TGTGCCAGCAGCCAAGTCGGTCAGCTGGGTCAAGAGACCCAGTACTTC.

The rearrangement joins TRBV7-3 to TRBJ2-1, with D possibly being TRBD1 (6 bases). Germline V gene lookup returns CDR1 SGHTA and CDR2 FQGTGA. The CDR3 length is 11 residues. The V end lost 6 bases, the J end lost 12 bases, and 12 bases lay between the germline ends. CDR3 sequence (DNA): TGTGCCAGCAGTGAACCCAGGGGGCAGTTCTTC. This encodes CASSEPRGQFF.

This clonotype showed up just a few times. The chain uses TRBV13 and TRBJ2-7; D is possibly TRBD1 (5 bases). Germline loops: CDR1 PRHDT, CDR2 FYEKMQ (reference sequence). The germline V and J ends were trimmed by 4 bases and 2 bases, with 18 bases remaining between them. The CDR3 is 16 residues long. CDR3 loop: CASSSRTGVLTYEQYF. CDR3 coding DNA: TGTGCCAGCAGCTCCCGTACAGGAGTCCTAACCTACGAGCAGTACTTC.

The CDR3 DNA reads as TGCGCCAGCAGCCAAGGTTTGTTACAGGGAAGCTACTACGAGCAGTACGTC. This codes for CASSQGLLQGSYYEQYV. V gene TRBV4-1 combines with J gene TRBJ2-7; tentatively, D is TRBD1 (6 bases). The CDR3 runs 17 residues. The germline CDR1 and CDR2 sequences are MGHRA and YSYEKL. Trimming stripped 1 base from V and 3 bases from J, with 19 bases between.

This clonotype was observed a few times. The V and J genes are TRBV29-1 and TRBJ2-3, with D possibly matching TRBD1 (6 bases). Trimming took off 6 bases at V and 5 bases at J, with 18 bases between the two ends. This CDR3 has 14 residues. Per germline, CDR1 SQVTM and CDR2 ANQGSEA. The CDR3 protein is CSVGGEGGRDTQYF. CDR3 DNA sequence: TGCAGCGTCGGCGGTGAAGGGGGAAGAGATACGCAGTATTTT.

This chain links TRBV19 with TRBJ1-5; weak D call: TRBD1 (6 bases). Trimming pared 10 bases from V and 0 bases from J, leaving 10 bases between. The germline gives CDR1 LNHDA, CDR2 SQIVND (reference sequence). The CDR3 has 13 residues. The CDR3 is CAMRGTSNQPQHF. The CDR3 region has the DNA TGTGCCATGAGGGGGACTAGCAATCAGCCCCAGCATTTT.

This clonotype has a handful of counts. The V and J genes are TRBV23-1 and TRBJ2-3, with D perhaps given as TRBD1 or TRBD2 (5 bases each). TRBV23-1 falls under the ORF class, with uncertain function. V dropped 3 bases and J dropped 0 bases, with 10 bases sitting between them. The CDR3 runs to 15 residues. The CDR3 sequence is CASSHSRDSTDTQYF. The CDR3 DNA reads TGCGCCAGCAGTCATTCCCGGGACAGCACAGATACGCAGTATTTT.

This clonotype was seen more than once but under ten times. The CDR3 coding sequence is TGTGCCAGCTCACCAATCCAGGGTACCTATGGCTACACCTTC. Protein product: CASSPIQGTYGYTF. The rearrangement links TRBV18 to TRBJ1-2, with D perhaps matching TRBD1 (5 bases). Trimming left V 2 bases short and J 4 bases short, with 11 bases between. The CDR3 length is 14 residues. Germline CDR1 reads KGHSH; CDR2 reads LQKENI.